Listed below are T cell receptor beta chains from one sample, sequenced in a study of cytomegalovirus exposure and HLA in healthy donors. Clones were sequenced by immunoSEQ multiplex PCR, and TCRdb holds only the in-frame ones, with some missing. The table lists 130,000 or so clones, 75% to 90% of them singletons. The sample comprised PBMCs. The receptors stem from a woman in her late teens or twenties in good health and CMV-seropositive. The conserved cysteine and the conserved F or W are not part of the CDR3 here.

j_call | v_call | cdr3_aa
TRBJ1-2 | TRBV2 | ASSHFSYGYT
TRBJ1-5 | TRBV7-2 | ASSFLGAGNQPQH
TRBJ2-7 | TRBV29-1 | SVVTDAIPYEQY
TRBJ2-5 | TRBV4-1 | ASSFGQGRETQY
TRBJ1-5 | TRBV6-5 | ASSPGTAQGPQH
TRBJ1-5 | TRBV28 | ASSPQGRNQPQH
TRBJ2-3 | TRBV7-6 | ASSSAADTQY
TRBJ2-7 | TRBV6-5 | ASSPAGTSYEQY
TRBJ1-2 | TRBV19 | ASSMSGQGIDGYT
TRBJ1-5 | TRBV30 | AWSVAGGGNQPQH
TRBJ2-3 | TRBV19 | ASSPYRGSGSTDTQY
TRBJ2-7 | TRBV7-9 | ASSSTQRGHTYEQY
TRBJ2-5 | TRBV5-4 | ASSRTVYQETQY
TRBJ2-1 | TRBV6-4 | ASSDSSTRVNEQF
TRBJ2-5 | TRBV5-3 | ARSPGQGEEETQY
TRBJ1-2 | TRBV27 | ASRELGGMWGYT
TRBJ1-2 | TRBV7-6 | ASSSHPGGRGGGYT
TRBJ2-3 | TRBV4-2 | ASSQRGNTDTQY
TRBJ2-7 | TRBV5-4 | ASSVDWSSYEQY
TRBJ1-2 | TRBV30 | AWDLTGYYGYT
TRBJ1-1 | TRBV28 | ASSSRHSSGRGNTEAF
TRBJ1-6 | TRBV13 | ASSLSSIGRINNSPLH
TRBJ1-1 | TRBV5-1 | ASSLEVEDTEAF
TRBJ2-7 | TRBV7-9 | ASSPLRGRPGEQY
TRBJ1-1 | TRBV15 | ATSREGGVGEAF
TRBJ1-1 | TRBV5-6 | ASSIRQMNTEAF
TRBJ2-3 | TRBV5-1 | ASSLGGGGGTDTQY
TRBJ1-1 | TRBV27 | ASSLGTASEAF
TRBJ1-5 | TRBV7-2 | ASSLRGQSNQPQH
TRBJ2-2 | TRBV13 | ATHGLAGTGELF
TRBJ2-5 | TRBV2 | ASSAKGGEETQY
TRBJ1-2 | TRBV7-8 | ASSQAGTFYGYT
TRBJ1-2 | TRBV9 | ASSVDRNYGYT
TRBJ2-3 | TRBV7-3 | ASSLKPGPEDTQY
TRBJ2-1 | TRBV9 | ASSVVLAGGHEQF